These 24 T cell receptor beta chains came from one sample sequenced in a study of T cells in Graves' hyperthyroidism and ophthalmopathy. The CDR3 regions of TCR beta were amplified from RNA transcripts. HTBI primers were used for first-round RT-PCR of the TCR CDR3. Each CDR3 protein gets one entry after TCRdb re-called the multiplex PCR reads with MiXCR. The sample holds 350,000 to 400,000 distinct CDR3 sequences, around a sixth seen once. The sequenced sample was blood. Every receptor here comes from a young man with Graves' ophthalmopathy.

This clonotype was seen a few times. The chain joins TRBV28 to TRBJ1-6, with a tentative D call TRBD1 (6 bases). CDR3 length equals 12 residues. The V gene lost 2 bases and the J gene lost 15 bases, with 11 bases spanning the gap. CDR1 MDHEN and CDR2 SYDVKM come from the germline V gene. The chain's CDR3 is CASSLGGMSLHF. The CDR3 DNA is TGTGCCAGCAGTTTAGGGGGCATGAGCCTCCACTTT.

The V call is TRBV15, the J call TRBJ2-3, with D tentatively TRBD2 (6 bases). The CDR3 consists of 13 residues. V shed 8 bases and J shed 8 bases, with 17 bases lying between them. CDR1 LNHNV and CDR2 YYDKDF come from the germline V gene (reference sequence). The CDR3 nucleotides read TGTGCCACCTCCGTGAGTCGCGGGGTTACGCAGTATTTT. Its protein product is CATSVSRGVTQYF.

The sample holds a few counts of this clonotype. The V call is TRBV4-1, the J call TRBJ1-3; D gene ambiguous. Germline-derived CDR1 and CDR2 are MGHRA and YSYEKL. V was clipped by 4 bases and J by 2 bases, with 15 bases between them. The CDR3 has 16 amino acids. The CDR3 sequence: CASSPPHGRTGNTIYF. In DNA, the CDR3 is TGCGCCAGCAGCCCGCCTCATGGGCGGACTGGAAACACCATATATTTT.

This clonotype was seen many times. V usage is TRBV27 and J usage is TRBJ1-2, with D perhaps TRBD1 (6 bases). Per germline, CDR1 MNHEY and CDR2 SMNVEV (reference sequence). Trimming took 2 bases from V and 0 from J, leaving 10 bases between them. CDR3 length: 15 residues. The CDR3, as DNA: TGTGCCAGCAGTTTAGACAGGAGTTCTAACTATGGCTACACCTTC. Translation: CASSLDRSSNYGYTF.

This clonotype came up many times. This rearrangement joins TRBV4-1 to TRBJ2-1; 10 bases map to TRBD2. Germline CDR1 MGHRA, CDR2 YSYEKL. CDR3 size: 15 residues. V lost 4 bases to trimming and J lost 6 bases; unmatched junction nucleotides: 6. The CDR3 is CASSRGLAAINEQFF. The CDR3 region has the DNA TGCGCCAGCAGCCGCGGACTAGCGGCGATCAATGAGCAGTTCTTC.

This clonotype was counted a few times. The J gene is TRBJ1-1, the V gene TRBV25-1, with 9 bases identical to TRBD1. The CDR3 runs to 16 residues. Germline V gene sequence: CDR1 MGHDK, CDR2 SYGVNS. V lost 1 base to trimming and J lost 6 bases; unmatched junction nucleotides: 9. CDR3 nucleotides: TGTGCCAGCAGTGAATTGGGGCGGACAGGGGTCCCTGAAGCTTTCTTT. This translates into CASSELGRTGVPEAFF. The full variable domain, in which reference TRBV25-1 and TRBJ1-1 provide the parts outside the CDR3, is EADIYQTPRYLVIGTGKKITLECSQTMGHDKMYWYQQDPGMELHLIHYSYGVNSTEKGDLSSESTVSRIRTEHFPLTLESARPSHTSQYLCASSELGRTGVPEAFFGQGTRLTVV.

The J gene is TRBJ2-5, the V gene TRBV2; a weak D match, TRBD2 (6 bases). The CDR3 runs to 11 residues. Germline V gene data show CDR1 as SNHLY and CDR2 as FYNNEI. The ends were cut back, 6 bases at V and 12 bases at J, with 14 bases in the middle. CDR3 sequence (DNA): TGTGCCAGCAGCTTAGAAAGGACTAAGTACTTC. Translated, it gives CASSLERTKYF.

This clonotype was seen at least ten times. V is TRBV5-1 and J is TRBJ2-7, with 8 bases aligning to TRBD2. The trim removed 6 bases at V and 1 base at J, leaving 12 bases unmatched. CDR3 size: 16 residues. Germline CDR1 is SGHRS and CDR2 is YFSETQ. CDR3 sequence: CASNPSGGISSYEQYF. CDR3 nucleotide sequence: TGCGCCAGCAATCCCAGCGGGGGAATTTCATCCTACGAGCAGTACTTC.

In this sample, this clonotype turned up many times. The chain employs TRBV20-1 and TRBJ2-7; possibly TRBD2 for D (7 bases). V lost 0 bases and J 6 bases, leaving 21 bases between the germline ends. CDR1 is DFQATT, CDR2 SNEGSKA, per germline (reference sequence). The CDR3 has 16 residues. The CDR3 DNA reads as TGCAGTGCTAGAGAAGGGGGGGGAGGGCGGTTAAGCGAGCAGTACTTC. Amino acids: CSAREGGGGRLSEQYF.

This clonotype was detected a few times. The V gene is TRBV25-1, the J gene TRBJ2-3, with D tentatively TRBD1 or TRBD2 (6 bases each). The ends were cut back, 8 bases at V and 1 base at J, with 16 bases in the middle. This CDR3 is built from 15 residues. Germline assignment: CDR1 MGHDK and CDR2 SYGVNS. CDR3 sequence (DNA): TGTGCCAGCCACCCTCCGGGGGCTCGCACAGATACGCAGTATTTT. This gives the protein CASHPPGARTDTQYF.

Remarks on this clonotype: A junction boundary mismatches the germline segment, possibly from a read error. This chain joins TRBV4-1 and TRBJ2-7; 7 bases align to TRBD2. The CDR3 extends over 15 amino acids. Germline V gene sequence: CDR1 MGHRA, CDR2 YSYEKL. CDR3 residues: CASSQGQGRDYEQYF. The DNA of the CDR3 is TGCGCCAGCAGCCAAGGGCAGGGTAGGGACTACGAGCAATACTTC.

This clonotype was picked up a small number of times. The chain combines TRBV27 with TRBJ1-5; D uncertain. CDR1 is MNHEY, CDR2 SMNVEV, per germline (reference sequence). This CDR3 region has 14 residues. Between the trimmed V and J ends, which lost 3 bases and 3 bases, there was a span of 9 bases. As DNA, the CDR3 is TGTGCCAGCAGTTTGCTGGGGTACAATCAGCCCCAGCATTTT. It is translated as CASSLLGYNQPQHF.

The chain links TRBV7-9 to TRBJ2-3; 10 nucleotides match TRBD1. Trimming at V came to 4 bases and at J to 6 bases, leaving 10 bases not matched to a gene. Germline V gives CDR1 SEHNR, CDR2 FQNEAQ (reference sequence). There are 16 residues in the CDR3. The CDR3 region is CASSWTGGGSKDTQYF. In DNA, the CDR3 is TGTGCCAGCAGCTGGACAGGGGGGGGCAGTAAGGATACGCAGTATTTT.

The CDR3 is CASSFTPGRTSTDTQYF. As DNA, the CDR3 is TGTGCCAGCAGTTTCACTCCAGGCCGAACTAGCACAGATACGCAGTATTTT. The chain has TRBV27 and TRBJ2-3; the D is unclear. CDR1 and CDR2 from the germline V gene are MNHEY and SMNVEV (reference sequence). The CDR3 covers 17 residues. V was trimmed by 3 bases and J by 0 bases, leaving 16 bases between them.

This clonotype was seen a few times. The V call is TRBV10-3, the J call TRBJ2-4; tentative D call: TRBD1 (5 bases). The CDR3 is made up of 14 amino acids. Trimming removed 2 bases from V and 4 bases from J, with 9 bases in between. Germline assignment: CDR1 ENHRY and CDR2 SYGVKD. The CDR3 sequence: CAISESQGKNIQYF. CDR3 coding DNA: TGTGCCATCAGTGAGAGCCAGGGTAAAAACATTCAGTACTTC.

Of note for this clonotype: At one of its ends the junction is not consistent with the germline gene, which may arise from a read error. This chain uses TRBV15 with TRBJ2-7; D unclear. The CDR3 has 12 residues. Germline values: CDR1 LNHNV, CDR2 YYDKDF (reference sequence). CDR3 loop: CATGRHYYEQYF. The DNA for the CDR3 is TGTGCCACCGGCAGACATTACTACGAGCAGTACTTC. Together with reference TRBV15 and TRBJ2-7, the CDR3 gives the full variable domain: DAMVIQNPRYQVTQFGKPVTLSCSQTLNHNVMYWYQQKSSQAPKLLFHYYDKDFNNEADTPDNFQSRRPNTSFCFLDIRSPGLGDTAMYLCATGRHYYEQYFGPGTRLTVT.

This clonotype has a count of ten or more. V gene TRBV18 combines with J gene TRBJ1-1; no firm D call. CDR1 and CDR2 from the germline V gene are KGHSH and LQKENI. V was trimmed by 3 bases and J by 1 base, leaving 9 bases between them. The CDR3 is 14 amino acids. The CDR3 region is CASSPRVSNTEAFF. The CDR3 DNA is TGTGCCAGCTCACCCCGTGTGTCGAACACTGAAGCTTTCTTT.

This clonotype was found a few times. The chain recombines TRBV6-2 or TRBV6-3 with TRBJ1-5; D might be TRBD1 (5 bases). Trimming stripped 0 bases from V and 0 bases from J, with 15 bases between. This CDR3 is 18 amino acids long. Germline V gene data show CDR1 as MNHEY and CDR2 as SVGEGT. This CDR3 reads CASSYSTRGFYSNQPQHF. The CDR3, as DNA: TGTGCCAGCAGTTACTCGACTAGGGGATTCTATAGCAATCAGCCCCAGCATTTT.

This clonotype was observed many times. The rearrangement joins TRBV7-9 to TRBJ2-7; TRBD1 matches at 10 bases. Germline CDR1 SEHNR, CDR2 FQNEAQ (reference sequence). With V trimmed by 5 bases and J by 6 bases, 10 bases remained unmatched. This CDR3 contains 15 residues. CDR3 bases: TGTGCCAGCAGCCCAGACCGGGACAGGGGTTCCGAGCAGTACTTC. Protein: CASSPDRDRGSEQYF. Full variable domain (remainder filled in from reference TRBV7-9 and TRBJ2-7): DTGVSQNPRHKITKRGQNVTFRCDPISEHNRLYWYRQTLGQGPEFLTYFQNEAQLEKSRLLSDRFSAERPKGSFSTLEIQRTEQGDSAMYLCASSPDRDRGSEQYFGPGTRLTVT.

This clonotype was detected ten times or more. The rearrangement links TRBV12-3 or TRBV12-4 to TRBJ1-5; 10 nucleotides agree with TRBD1. The CDR3 extends over 14 amino acids. V shed 6 bases, J shed 6 bases, and the junction held 5 bases outside the gene matches. DNA of the CDR3: TGTGCCAGCAGCCGACAGGGGGCAAGTCAGCCCCAGCATTTT. Translation: CASSRQGASQPQHF.

The chain joins TRBV6-1 to TRBJ1-2, with D perhaps TRBD1 (5 bases). This CDR3 spans 14 amino acids. Deletions cut 6 bases from V and 8 bases from J, with 19 bases between. CDR1 and CDR2 from the germline V gene are MNHNS and SASEGT. Here the CDR3 reads CASSRDSGLFGYTF. CDR3 nucleotide sequence: TGTGCCAGCAGCCGAGACAGTGGGCTTTTCGGCTACACCTTC.

This clonotype was seen more than once but under ten times. This rearrangement joins TRBV28 to TRBJ2-1; D is perhaps TRBD1 or TRBD2 (6 bases each). The germline CDR1 and CDR2 sequences are MDHEN and SYDVKM. V was clipped by 2 bases and J by 5 bases, with 13 bases between them. This CDR3 has 15 amino acids. The CDR3 coding sequence is TGTGCCAGCAGTTTAGGGGGGCAAAAGAACAATGAGCAGTTCTTC. Its protein is CASSLGGQKNNEQFF.

This clonotype was detected many times. V is TRBV12-5 and J is TRBJ2-1, with D possibly matching TRBD2 (5 bases). CDR1 LGHNT and CDR2 FRNRAP come from the germline V gene. V shed 0 bases and J shed 9 bases, with 9 bases lying between them. CDR3 length: 13 residues. CDR3 bases: TGTGCTAGTGGTTTGGTCATAGGGAGTGAGCAGTTCTTC. Translated, it gives CASGLVIGSEQFF.

The chain is built from TRBV19 and TRBJ2-1; TRBD2 might be the D (6 bases). This CDR3 contains 14 residues. In germline, CDR1 is LNHDA, CDR2 SQIVND (reference sequence). The V and J ends lost 9 bases and 5 bases respectively, with 17 bases between them. The CDR3 region is CASNAGTLNNEQFF. CDR3 nucleotide sequence: TGTGCCAGCAACGCGGGGACCCTTAACAATGAGCAGTTCTTC.